Reported below is one TCR beta chain. Its matching antigen is unknown. This sample is drawn from a study of cytomegalovirus exposure and HLA in healthy donors. Study-level results: Researchers counted roughly 150 TCR beta chains as cytomegalovirus-associated.

Germline assignment: CDR1 MDHEN and CDR2 SYDVKM. The CDR3 sequence is 15 residues long. Trimming removed 2 bases at V and 7 bases at J, with 18 bases between. In the PCR, 60 Vbeta and 13 Jbeta primers were used. Generated by immunoSEQ multiplex PCR, the TCRdb table keeps only in-frame clones and is missing some. Recorded for this sample: roughly 46,000 clones. Sequencing was performed on PBMCs. This clonotype was obtained from a woman between 40 and 50 years old in good health and CMV-seronegative. The chain couples TRBV28 to TRBJ2-7; D might be TRBD2 (6 bases). CDR3 sequence: CASSLSGQGPLEQYF. As DNA, the CDR3 is TGTGCCAGCAGTTTAAGCGGGCAGGGACCCTTGGAGCAGTACTTC.